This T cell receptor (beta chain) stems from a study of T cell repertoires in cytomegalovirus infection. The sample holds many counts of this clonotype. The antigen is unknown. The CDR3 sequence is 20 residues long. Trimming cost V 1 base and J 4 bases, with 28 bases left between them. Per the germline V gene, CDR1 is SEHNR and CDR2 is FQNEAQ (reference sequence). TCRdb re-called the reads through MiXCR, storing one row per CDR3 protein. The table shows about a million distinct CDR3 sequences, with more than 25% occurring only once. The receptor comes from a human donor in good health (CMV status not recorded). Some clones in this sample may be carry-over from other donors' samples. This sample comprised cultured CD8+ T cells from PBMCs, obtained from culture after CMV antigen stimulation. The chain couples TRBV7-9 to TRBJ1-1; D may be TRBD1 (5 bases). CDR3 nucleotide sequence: TGTGCCAGCAGCTTAGTTTGGGGCGATGTTATGATCCTCTTCTTCACTGAAGCTTTCTTT. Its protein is CASSLVWGDVMILFFTEAFF.